Each of the 18 T cell receptor beta chains below was sequenced from the same sample in a study of blood T cell repertoires in COVID-19. The repertoire was sequenced with immunoSEQ multiplex PCR; TCRdb's copy has only in-frame clones and lacks some. Of around 300,000 clones listed, about nine tenths are singletons. Sequencing was performed on peripheral blood. The receptors were gathered from a young woman with active or convalescent COVID-19.

V is TRBV28 and J is TRBJ2-3; D may be TRBD1 (5 bases). Trimming removed 8 bases at V and 3 bases at J, with 21 bases between. Germline assignment: CDR1 MDHEN and CDR2 SYDVKM. This CDR3 has 16 residues. CDR3 sequence (DNA): TGTGCCAGCGCTCCCGGCGGACACCAACCGACAGATACGCAGTATTTT. Translating gives CASAPGGHQPTDTQYF.

V usage is TRBV10-2 and J usage is TRBJ2-5; TRBD2 matches at 14 bases. The CDR3 loop spans 16 amino acids. The ends lost 6 bases at V and 3 bases at J; junction bases unmatched: 6. Per germline, CDR1 WSHSY and CDR2 SAAADI. The CDR3, as DNA: TGCGCCAGCAGCGGAAGACTAGCGGGGGGGGAAGAGACCCAGTACTTC. Amino acids: CASSGRLAGGEETQYF.

The chain is built from TRBV6-6 and TRBJ2-1, with TRBD1 as a possible D gene (6 bases). CDR3 length: 15 amino acids. From germline, CDR1 is MNHNY and CDR2 SVGAGI (reference sequence). The V gene lost 2 bases and the J gene lost 6 bases, with 14 bases spanning the gap. This CDR3 is CASSYEQGPTNEQFF. CDR3 DNA: TGTGCCAGCAGTTACGAGCAGGGGCCGACCAATGAGCAGTTCTTC.

The rearrangement links TRBV7-9 to TRBJ1-4, with D perhaps TRBD1 (5 bases). Germline V gene lookup returns CDR1 SEHNR and CDR2 FQNEAQ (reference sequence). This CDR3 has 16 residues. V was shortened by 5 bases and J by 4 bases, with 17 bases between the two germline ends. The CDR3: CASSPQRSQGNEKLFF. The CDR3 DNA follows: TGTGCCAGCAGCCCCCAGAGGTCGCAGGGTAATGAAAAACTGTTTTTT.

The sample holds one count of this clone. The rearrangement links TRBV9 to TRBJ1-1; D gene unclear. The CDR3 contains 17 residues. Germline V gene sequence: CDR1 SGDLS, CDR2 YYNGEE. The ends were cut back, 2 bases at V and 3 bases at J, with 20 bases in the middle. The DNA for the CDR3 is TGTGCCAGCAGCGTTGGCGGGGAGGGATATCGGGACACTGAAGCTTTCTTT. Translating it yields CASSVGGEGYRDTEAFF.

The V and J genes are TRBV3-1 (or the pseudogene TRBV3-2) and TRBJ2-5, with a tentative D call TRBD2 (5 bases). Germline loops: CDR1 LGHDT, CDR2 YNNKEL (reference sequence). V lost 3 bases and J lost 7, with 15 bases in between. The CDR3 spans 14 residues. CDR3 nucleotide sequence: TGTGCCAGCAGCCAGTTTCTAGCTATCGGGACCCAGTACTTC. Translating it yields CASSQFLAIGTQYF.

CDR3 loop: CASSLGQGWEKLFF. CDR3 in DNA: TGTGCCAGCAGCTTGGGACAGGGGTGGGAAAAACTGTTTTTT. The rearrangement joins TRBV5-8 to TRBJ1-4; 8 bases fit TRBD1. V lost 0 bases, J lost 8 bases, and 3 bases stayed unmatched. The germline V gene has CDR1 SGHTS and CDR2 YDEGEE. The CDR3 has 14 residues. Supplemented by reference TRBV5-8 and TRBJ1-4, the full variable domain reads EAGVTQSPTHLIKTRGQQATLRCSPISGHTSVYWYQQALGLGLQFLLWYDEGEERNRGNFPPRFSGRQFPNYSSELNVNALELEDSALYLCASSLGQGWEKLFFGSGTQLSVL.

The CDR3 region has the DNA TGCGCCAGCGAGACAGGGGATAACGGAAACACCATATATTTT. It specifies CASETGDNGNTIYF. The chain employs TRBV10-1 and TRBJ1-3; 8 nucleotides line up with TRBD1. CDR1 and CDR2 from the germline V gene are WNHNN and SYGVQD (reference sequence). V lost 8 bases and J lost 4; bases outside the gene matches: 7. The CDR3 totals 14 residues.

On this clone itself: The sample carries other DNA sequences with the same CDR3. The chain uses TRBV5-1 and TRBJ2-5, with 13 bases matching TRBD2. The germline CDR1 and CDR2 sequences are SGHRS and YFSETQ. With 0 bases clipped from V and 1 base from J, the junction kept 0 bases outside the gene matches. This CDR3 spans 16 amino acids. The CDR3 reads CASSLGTSGGQETQYF. The CDR3 nucleotides are TGCGCCAGCAGCTTGGGGACTAGCGGGGGCCAAGAGACCCAGTACTTC.

There are a few counts of this clone. The chain has TRBV28 and TRBJ2-7; D perhaps matches TRBD1 (5 bases). V was cut by 4 bases and J by 2 bases, with 15 bases left in between. Germline V gives CDR1 MDHEN, CDR2 SYDVKM. The CDR3 sequence is 15 residues long. Here the CDR3 reads CASSSATAMAYEQYF. The DNA of the CDR3 is TGTGCCAGCAGTTCCGCGACAGCCATGGCCTACGAGCAGTACTTC.

V is TRBV4-3 and J is TRBJ2-1; 13 positions match TRBD2. Trimming at V came to 0 bases and at J to 5 bases, leaving 4 bases not matched to a gene. Germline V lookup: CDR1 LGHNA, CDR2 YSLEER. The CDR3 has 17 amino acids. Here the CDR3 reads CASSQELAGGPNNEQFF. The CDR3 DNA is TGCGCCAGCAGCCAAGAACTAGCGGGGGGGCCAAACAATGAGCAGTTCTTC.

This rearrangement joins TRBV5-4 to TRBJ2-3, with 15 nucleotides matching TRBD2. CDR3 size: 19 residues. Germline trimming cut 5 bases from V and 3 bases from J; bases unmatched to any gene: 13. Per germline, CDR1 SGHNT and CDR2 YYREEE (reference sequence). The CDR3 loop reads CASSGLPGLAGGPTDTQYF. The CDR3 bases are TGTGCCAGCAGTGGACTTCCTGGACTAGCGGGGGGGCCAACAGATACGCAGTATTTT.

The gene calls are TRBV11-3 and TRBJ2-1; D gene uncertain. Germline V gives CDR1 SGHNT, CDR2 YENEEA. The CDR3 sequence is 15 residues long. The V end was cut by 5 bases, the J end by 2 bases, with 13 bases between. The CDR3 is CASSLARQPYNEQFF. The CDR3 DNA follows: TGTGCCAGCAGCCTGGCGAGGCAACCCTACAATGAGCAGTTCTTC.

This clone was seen more than once but under ten times. The chain is built from TRBV7-9 and TRBJ1-2; TRBD1 agrees at 8 bases. V gave up 5 bases and J gave up 4 bases; unmatched junction bases: 9. Germline lookup yields CDR1 SEHNR and CDR2 FQNEAQ (reference sequence). The length of the CDR3 is 15 residues. CDR3 sequence: CASSIPGQAFYGYTF. The CDR3 DNA follows: TGTGCCAGCAGCATTCCGGGACAGGCCTTCTATGGCTACACCTTC.

The chain has TRBV7-9 and TRBJ1-1; D not resolved. V lost 2 bases, J lost 3 bases, and 7 bases lay in between. The CDR3 is 13 amino acids. Germline V lookup: CDR1 SEHNR, CDR2 FQNEAQ (reference sequence). The CDR3 is CASSLSPYTEAFF. The CDR3 DNA reads as TGTGCCAGCAGCTTATCCCCTTACACTGAAGCTTTCTTT.

This chain uses TRBV18 with TRBJ2-3; 9 bases map to TRBD2. Germline V lookup: CDR1 KGHSH, CDR2 LQKENI. The CDR3 length is 18 residues. The V and J ends lost 3 bases and 0 bases, in that order; junction bases with no gene match: 10. In nucleotides, the CDR3 is TGTGCCAGCTCACCGCGGTCTAGCGGGGACTCTAGCACAGATACGCAGTATTTT. It translates to CASSPRSSGDSSTDTQYF. Looking up the rest from reference TRBV18 and TRBJ2-3 gives the full variable domain: NAGVMQNPRHLVRRRGQEARLRCSPMKGHSHVYWYRQLPEEGLKFMVYLQKENIIDESGMPKERFSAEFPKEGPSILRIQQVVRGDSAAYFCASSPRSSGDSSTDTQYFGPGTRLTVL.

The chain employs TRBV28 and TRBJ1-3, with 7 bases identical to TRBD1. Germline V lookup: CDR1 MDHEN, CDR2 SYDVKM. This CDR3 comprises 16 residues. J gave up 3 bases and V 5 bases, and 10 bases lay outside the gene matches. This chain's CDR3 is CASSTSTGAGGNTIYF. The CDR3 coding sequence is TGTGCCAGCAGTACATCCACAGGGGCGGGTGGAAACACCATATATTTT.

This chain uses TRBV12-2 with TRBJ2-7; TRBD2, the table's D call, was not compared with the DNA. TRBV12-2 is a pseudogene. CDR3 length equals 13 residues. The CDR3 here is CASRPCRGCEQYF. In DNA form, the CDR3 reads TGTGCAAGTCGCCCGTGTCGGGGGTGCGAGCAGTACTTC.